Each of the 6 T cell receptor beta chains below was sequenced from the same sample in a study of T cell repertoires in cytomegalovirus infection. The antigens these receptors bind are not known. Each CDR3 protein gets one entry after TCRdb re-called the reads with MiXCR. The sample lists approximately 990,000 distinct CDR3 sequences, around 32% occurring once. The specimen was cultured CD8+ T cells from PBMCs, collected from culture after CMV antigen stimulation. The receptors stem from a human donor in good health (CMV status not recorded). Some clones in this sample may be carry-over from other donors' samples.

This clonotype has a count of ten or more. The chain combines TRBV7-8 with TRBJ2-5; D remains ambiguous. Germline values: CDR1 SGHVS, CDR2 FQNEAQ. Trimming left V 6 bases short and J 0 bases short, with 8 bases between. CDR3 length equals 13 residues. The CDR3 DNA follows: TGTGCCAGCAGTAGAGGATACCAAGAGACCCAGTACTTC. Translation: CASSRGYQETQYF.

Turning to this clonotype: A much larger clone differs from this one at a single base, so this may be a read error. The V gene is TRBV6-2 or TRBV6-3, the J gene TRBJ2-1; a weak D match, TRBD2 (6 bases). The germline V gene has CDR1 MNHEY and CDR2 SVGEGT. V was shortened by 8 bases and J by 0 bases, with 23 bases between the two germline ends. The CDR3 spans 18 residues. CDR3 bases: TGTGCCAGCTCCCCTTTGGCCACTAGCACAAGCTCCTACAATGAGCAGTTCTTC. It codes for CASSPLATSTSSYNEQFF.

This clonotype was seen at least ten times. The chain joins TRBV7-2 to TRBJ2-2; a possible D gene is TRBD1 (6 bases). Germline CDR1 SGHTA, CDR2 FQGNSA. V shed 3 bases and J shed 5 bases, with 13 bases lying between them. The length of the CDR3 is 15 residues. The CDR3, as DNA: TGTGCCAGCAGCTTCCGGGACATTACTACCGGGGAGCTGTTTTTT. Its translation is CASSFRDITTGELFF. Full variable domain (remainder filled in from reference TRBV7-2 and TRBJ2-2): GAGVSQSPSNKVTEKGKDVELRCDPISGHTALYWYRQSLGQGLEFLIYFQGNSAPDKSGLPSDRFSAERTGGSVSTLTIQRTQQEDSAVYLCASSFRDITTGELFFGEGSRLTVL.

V and J are TRBV24-1 and TRBJ2-1; D ambiguous. Germline V gene lookup returns CDR1 KGHDR and CDR2 SFDVKD. The CDR3 loop spans 13 amino acids. Between the trimmed V and J ends, which lost 5 bases and 8 bases, there was a span of 12 bases. The CDR3 protein is CATSGTSWDEQFF. CDR3 nucleotides: TGTGCCACCAGTGGAACATCCTGGGATGAGCAGTTCTTC.

The chain links TRBV27 to TRBJ2-1; 7 bases are shared with TRBD1. Per the germline V gene, CDR1 is MNHEY and CDR2 is SMNVEV (reference sequence). V lost 0 bases, J lost 4 bases, and 6 bases stayed unmatched. The CDR3 extends over 16 amino acids. The CDR3, as DNA: TGTGCCAGCAGTTTATCGTGGGACAGCGGTTACAATGAGCAGTTCTTC. Translated, it gives CASSLSWDSGYNEQFF.

The chain carries TRBV20-1 and TRBJ1-1; 9 nucleotides agree with TRBD1. Trimming took 5 bases from V and 0 from J; bases not matched to a gene: 4. Germline V CDR1 and CDR2: DFQATT, SNEGSKA (reference sequence). This CDR3 is built from 14 residues. The CDR3 loop reads CSALGQGVNTEAFF. The CDR3 DNA reads TGCAGTGCTTTGGGACAGGGAGTGAACACTGAAGCTTTCTTT.